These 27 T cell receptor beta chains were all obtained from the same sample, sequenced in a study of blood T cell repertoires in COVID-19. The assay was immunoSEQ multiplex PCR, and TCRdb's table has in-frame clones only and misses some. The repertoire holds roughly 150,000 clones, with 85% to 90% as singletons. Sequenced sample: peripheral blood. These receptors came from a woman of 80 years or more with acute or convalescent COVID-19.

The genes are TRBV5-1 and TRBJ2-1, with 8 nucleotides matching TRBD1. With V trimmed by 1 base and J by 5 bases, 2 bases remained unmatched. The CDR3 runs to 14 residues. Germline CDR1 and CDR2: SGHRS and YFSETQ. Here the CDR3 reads CASSLRTGNNEQFF. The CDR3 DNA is TGCGCCAGCAGCTTGAGGACAGGGAACAATGAGCAGTTCTTC.

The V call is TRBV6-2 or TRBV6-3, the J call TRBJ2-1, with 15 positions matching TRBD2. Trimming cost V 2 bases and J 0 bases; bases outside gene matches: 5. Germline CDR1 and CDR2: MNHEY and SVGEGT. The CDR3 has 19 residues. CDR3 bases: TGTGCCAGCAGTTACGGGGGACTAGCGGGGGGAAGCTCCTACAATGAGCAGTTCTTC. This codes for CASSYGGLAGGSSYNEQFF.

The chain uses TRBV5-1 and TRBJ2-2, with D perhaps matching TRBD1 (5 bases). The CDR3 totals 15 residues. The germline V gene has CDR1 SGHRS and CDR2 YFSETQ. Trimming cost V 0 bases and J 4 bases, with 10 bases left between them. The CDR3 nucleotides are TGCGCCAGCAGCTTGGACAGGCCGTCCACCGGGGAGCTGTTTTTT. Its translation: CASSLDRPSTGELFF. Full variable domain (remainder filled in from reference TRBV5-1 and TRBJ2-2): KAGVTQTPRYLIKTRGQQVTLSCSPISGHRSVSWYQQTPGQGLQFLFEYFSETQRNKGNFPGRFSGRQFSNSRSEMNVSTLELGDSALYLCASSLDRPSTGELFFGEGSRLTVL.

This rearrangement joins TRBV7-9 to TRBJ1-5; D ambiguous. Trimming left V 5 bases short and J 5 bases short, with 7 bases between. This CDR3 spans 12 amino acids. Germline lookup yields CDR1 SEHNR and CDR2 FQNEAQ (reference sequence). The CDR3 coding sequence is TGTGCCAGCAGCATACTTGATCAGCCCCAGCATTTT. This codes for CASSILDQPQHF.

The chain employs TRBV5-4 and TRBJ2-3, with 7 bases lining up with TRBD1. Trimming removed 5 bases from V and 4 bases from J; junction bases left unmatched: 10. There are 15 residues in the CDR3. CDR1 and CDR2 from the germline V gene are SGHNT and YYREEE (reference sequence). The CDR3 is CASRPGQDVADTQYF. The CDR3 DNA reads TGTGCCAGCAGACCCGGACAGGACGTCGCAGATACGCAGTATTTT.

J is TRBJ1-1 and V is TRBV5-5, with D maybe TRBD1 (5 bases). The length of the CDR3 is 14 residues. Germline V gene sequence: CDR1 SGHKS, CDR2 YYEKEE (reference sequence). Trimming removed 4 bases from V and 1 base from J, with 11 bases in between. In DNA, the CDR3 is TGTGCCAGCAGCCCCCGACAGAGGAACACTGAAGCTTTCTTT. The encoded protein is CASSPRQRNTEAFF.

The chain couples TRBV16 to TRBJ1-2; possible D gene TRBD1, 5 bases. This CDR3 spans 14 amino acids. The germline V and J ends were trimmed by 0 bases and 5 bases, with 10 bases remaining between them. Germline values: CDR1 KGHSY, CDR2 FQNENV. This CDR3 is CASSQSGARYGYTF. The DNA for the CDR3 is TGTGCCAGCAGCCAATCTGGGGCCAGGTATGGCTACACCTTC. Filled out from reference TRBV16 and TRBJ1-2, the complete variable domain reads GEEVAQTPKHLVRGEGQKAKLYCAPIKGHSYVFWYQQVLKNEFKFLISFQNENVFDETGMPKERFSAKCLPNSPCSLEIQATKLEDSAVYFCASSQSGARYGYTFGSGTRLTVV.

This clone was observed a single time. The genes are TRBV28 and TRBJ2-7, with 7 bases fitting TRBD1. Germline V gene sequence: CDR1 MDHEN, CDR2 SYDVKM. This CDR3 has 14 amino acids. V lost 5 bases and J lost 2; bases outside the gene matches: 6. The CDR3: CASSGLDRTYEQYF. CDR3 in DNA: TGTGCCAGCAGTGGGCTGGACAGGACCTACGAGCAGTACTTC.

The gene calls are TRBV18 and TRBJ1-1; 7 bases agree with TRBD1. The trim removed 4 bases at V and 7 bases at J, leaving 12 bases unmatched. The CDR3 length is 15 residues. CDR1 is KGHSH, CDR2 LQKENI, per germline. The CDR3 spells CASSRANEGASEAFF. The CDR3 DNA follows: TGTGCCAGCTCACGAGCCAACGAGGGGGCGAGTGAAGCTTTCTTT.

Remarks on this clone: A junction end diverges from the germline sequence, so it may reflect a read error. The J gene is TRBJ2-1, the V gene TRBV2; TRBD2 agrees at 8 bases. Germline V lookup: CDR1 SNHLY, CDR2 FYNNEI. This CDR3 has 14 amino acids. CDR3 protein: CASSEDRGGNEQFF. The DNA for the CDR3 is TGTGCCAGCAGCGAAGATCGGGGGGGAAATGAGCAGTTCTTC.

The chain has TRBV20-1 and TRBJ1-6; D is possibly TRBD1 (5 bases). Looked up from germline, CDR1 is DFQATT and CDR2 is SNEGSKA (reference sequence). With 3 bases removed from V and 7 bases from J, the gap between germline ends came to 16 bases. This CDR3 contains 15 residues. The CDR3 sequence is CSASGQGKRNSPLHF. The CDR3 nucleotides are TGCAGTGCTAGTGGGCAGGGAAAGAGGAATTCACCCCTCCACTTT.

CDR3 sequence: CASFWGDEQYF. CDR3 DNA: TGTGCCAGCTTTTGGGGGGACGAGCAGTACTTC. The genes are TRBV7-3 and TRBJ2-7; maybe TRBD2 (6 bases). Between the trimmed V and J ends, which lost 8 bases and 5 bases, there was a span of 10 bases. Per the germline V gene, CDR1 is SGHTA and CDR2 is FQGTGA. The CDR3 has 11 amino acids.

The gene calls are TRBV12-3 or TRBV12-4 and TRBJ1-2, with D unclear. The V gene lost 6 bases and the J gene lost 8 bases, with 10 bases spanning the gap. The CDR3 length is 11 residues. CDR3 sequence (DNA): TGTGCCAGCAGCTCTATCTGGGGCTACACCTTC. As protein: CASSSIWGYTF.

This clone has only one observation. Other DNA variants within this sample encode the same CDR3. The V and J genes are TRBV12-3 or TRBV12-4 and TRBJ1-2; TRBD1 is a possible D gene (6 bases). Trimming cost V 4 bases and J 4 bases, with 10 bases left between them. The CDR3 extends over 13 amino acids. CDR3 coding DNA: TGTGCCAGCAGTTCGGGACAATTCTATGGCTACACCTTC. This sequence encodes CASSSGQFYGYTF.

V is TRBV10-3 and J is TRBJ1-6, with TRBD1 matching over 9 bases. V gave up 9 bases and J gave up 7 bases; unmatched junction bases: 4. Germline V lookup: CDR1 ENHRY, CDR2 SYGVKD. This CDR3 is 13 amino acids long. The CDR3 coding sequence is TGTGCCATACGACAGGGGGTGAATTCACCCCTCCACTTT. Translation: CAIRQGVNSPLHF.

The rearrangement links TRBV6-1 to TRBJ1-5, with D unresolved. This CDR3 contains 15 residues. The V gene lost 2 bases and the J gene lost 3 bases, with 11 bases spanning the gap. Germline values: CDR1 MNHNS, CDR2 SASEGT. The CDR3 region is CASSETDVYNQPQHF. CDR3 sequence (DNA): TGTGCCAGCAGTGAAACAGATGTATACAATCAGCCCCAGCATTTT.

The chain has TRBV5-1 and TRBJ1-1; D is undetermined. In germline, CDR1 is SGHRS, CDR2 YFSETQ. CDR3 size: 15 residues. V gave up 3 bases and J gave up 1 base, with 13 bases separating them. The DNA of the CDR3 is TGCGCCAGCAGCTGGACTCCCGGGGAGAACACTGAAGCTTTCTTT. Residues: CASSWTPGENTEAFF.

CDR3 amino acids: CASSPAAYNEQFF. Here the CDR3 DNA reads TGTGCCAGCAGCCCAGCAGCATACAATGAGCAGTTCTTC. The gene calls are TRBV7-8 and TRBJ2-1, with no clear D. The V end was cut by 5 bases, the J end by 4 bases, with 9 bases between. Germline loops: CDR1 SGHVS, CDR2 FQNEAQ. The CDR3 has 13 amino acids.

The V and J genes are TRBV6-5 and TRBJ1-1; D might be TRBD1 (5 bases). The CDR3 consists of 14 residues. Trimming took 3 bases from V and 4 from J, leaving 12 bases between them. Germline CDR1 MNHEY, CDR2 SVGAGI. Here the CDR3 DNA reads TGTGCCAGCAGTTATCGGGGGGGTGGCACTGAAGCTTTCTTT. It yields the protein CASSYRGGGTEAFF.

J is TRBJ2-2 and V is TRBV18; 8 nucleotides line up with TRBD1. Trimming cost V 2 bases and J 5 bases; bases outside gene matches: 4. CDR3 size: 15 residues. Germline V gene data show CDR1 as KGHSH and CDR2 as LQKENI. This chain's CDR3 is CASSPGTGWTGELFF. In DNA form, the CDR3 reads TGTGCCAGCTCACCAGGGACAGGATGGACCGGGGAGCTGTTTTTT.

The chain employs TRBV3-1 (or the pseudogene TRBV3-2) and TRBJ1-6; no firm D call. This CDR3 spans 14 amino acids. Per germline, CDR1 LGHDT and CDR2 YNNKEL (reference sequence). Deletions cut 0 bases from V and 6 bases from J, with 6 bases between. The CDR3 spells CASSQEGSNSPLHF. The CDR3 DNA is TGTGCCAGCAGCCAAGAGGGGAGTAATTCACCCCTCCACTTT.

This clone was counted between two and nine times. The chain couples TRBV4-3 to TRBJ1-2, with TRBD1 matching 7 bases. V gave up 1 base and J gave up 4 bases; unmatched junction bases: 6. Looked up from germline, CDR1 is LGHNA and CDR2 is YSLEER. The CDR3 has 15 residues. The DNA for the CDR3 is TGCGCCAGCAGCCAAGTTTTCGGACAGGCCTATGGCTACACCTTC. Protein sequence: CASSQVFGQAYGYTF.

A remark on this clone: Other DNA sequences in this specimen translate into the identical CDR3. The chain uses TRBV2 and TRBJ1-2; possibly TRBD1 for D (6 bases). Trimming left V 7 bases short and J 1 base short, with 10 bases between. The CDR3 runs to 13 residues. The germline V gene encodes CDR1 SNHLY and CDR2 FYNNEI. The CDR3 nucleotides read TGTGCCAGCACGCGGACAGTTAACTATGGCTACACCTTC. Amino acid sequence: CASTRTVNYGYTF.

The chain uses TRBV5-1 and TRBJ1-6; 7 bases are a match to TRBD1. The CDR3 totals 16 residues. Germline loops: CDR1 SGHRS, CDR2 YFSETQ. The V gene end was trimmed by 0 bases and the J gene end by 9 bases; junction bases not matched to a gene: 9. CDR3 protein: CASSLGPQGVSSPLHF. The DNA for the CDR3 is TGCGCCAGCAGCTTGGGGCCCCAGGGGGTGTCTTCACCCCTCCACTTT.

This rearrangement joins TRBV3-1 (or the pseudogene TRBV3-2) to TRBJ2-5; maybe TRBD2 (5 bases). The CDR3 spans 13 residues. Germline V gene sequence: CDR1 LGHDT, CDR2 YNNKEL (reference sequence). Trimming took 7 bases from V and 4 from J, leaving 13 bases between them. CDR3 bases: TGTGCCAGCACCCCGTTTGGGAGAGAGACCCAGTACTTC. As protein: CASTPFGRETQYF.

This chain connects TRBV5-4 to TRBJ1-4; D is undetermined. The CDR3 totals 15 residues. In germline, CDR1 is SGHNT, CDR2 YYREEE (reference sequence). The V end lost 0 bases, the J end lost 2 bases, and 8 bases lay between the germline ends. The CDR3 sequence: CASSLDWQTNEKLFF. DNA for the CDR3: TGTGCCAGCAGCTTGGATTGGCAGACTAATGAAAAACTGTTTTTT.

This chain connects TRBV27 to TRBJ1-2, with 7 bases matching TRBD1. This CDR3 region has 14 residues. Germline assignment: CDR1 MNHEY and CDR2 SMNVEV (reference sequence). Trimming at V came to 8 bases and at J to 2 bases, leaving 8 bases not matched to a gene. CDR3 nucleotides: TGTGCCAGCGGAGAGGGGGCTCGCAACTATGGCTACACCTTC. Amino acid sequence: CASGEGARNYGYTF.